This is a list of T cell receptor beta chains from one sample in a study of response to subunit inactivated influenza vaccine. TCRdb reprocessed the RT-PCR reads via MiXCR and lists one record per CDR3 protein. Here the sample spans a few hundred thousand distinct CDR3 sequences, approximately 11% being singletons. Sample: PBMCs from blood, taken 40 to 50 days after vaccination. The source is a man in his forties or fifties who received an inactivated influenza vaccine. The CDR3 runs from the conserved cysteine through the conserved F or W. D genes are given only for firm matches. Expanded clones are given a class, and other clones once, few, many or no size at all.

D gene,V gene,clone size,J gene,CDR3 protein,CDR3 DNA
NA,TRBV20-1,NA,TRBJ1-1,CSARDRGETEAFF,TGCAGTGCTAGAGATAGGGGGGAGACTGAAGCTTTCTTT
TRBD1,TRBV5-1,few,TRBJ2-1,CASSSRQGANEQFF,TGCGCCAGCAGCTCCAGACAGGGGGCGAATGAGCAGTTCTTC
TRBD1,TRBV7-9,many,TRBJ1-5,CASSSYTGTGVGQPQHF,TGTGCCAGCAGCTCTTATACCGGGACAGGGGTCGGTCAGCCCCAGCATTTT
NA,TRBV10-3,NA,TRBJ2-1,CAIRAQRGGDEQFF,TGTGCCATCAGGGCACAGAGAGGGGGGGATGAGCAGTTCTTC
NA,TRBV9,NA,TRBJ2-1,CASSRNRVENNEQFF,TGTGCCAGCAGCCGAAACAGGGTTGAGAACAATGAGCAGTTCTTC
TRBD1,TRBV7-6,NA,TRBJ1-1,CASSSERGGQGVNTEAFF,TGTGCCAGCAGCTCCGAACGGGGGGGGCAGGGGGTGAACACTGAAGCTTTCTTT
NA,TRBV4-3,NA,TRBJ2-7,CASSQDQRYEQYF,TGCGCCAGCAGCCAAGATCAGCGCTACGAGCAGTACTTC
NA,TRBV6-4,NA,TRBJ1-2,CASSGGGTQIRGYTF,TGTGCCAGCAGTGGAGGGGGGACACAGATCCGGGGCTACACCTTC
TRBD1,TRBV4-1,NA,TRBJ1-1,CASRLPGGSEAFF,TGCGCCAGCAGACTCCCAGGGGGCTCTGAAGCTTTCTTT
NA,TRBV29-1,few,TRBJ1-5,CSVGGGDQPQHF,TGCAGCGTTGGTGGGGGGGATCAGCCCCAGCATTTT